This record covers a single TCR beta chain. Clones were sequenced by immunoSEQ multiplex PCR, and TCRdb holds only the in-frame ones, with some missing. This table holds about 380,000 clones, roughly 87% found once. Germline V lookup: CDR1 KGHSH, CDR2 LQKENI. The CDR3 is 15 residues long. V shed 1 base, J shed 5 bases, and the junction held 4 bases outside the gene matches. The data belong to a study of blood T cell repertoires in COVID-19. The chain combines TRBV18 with TRBJ1-3, with 8 bases identical to TRBD1. The specimen was PBMCs or T cells enriched from blood (not recorded which). The TCR was taken from a woman aged 25 to 39 who had recovered from COVID-19. The chain's CDR3 is CASSPRPGGRNTIYF. CDR3 sequence (DNA): TGTGCCAGCTCACCACGCCCAGGGGGCCGAAACACCATATATTTT.